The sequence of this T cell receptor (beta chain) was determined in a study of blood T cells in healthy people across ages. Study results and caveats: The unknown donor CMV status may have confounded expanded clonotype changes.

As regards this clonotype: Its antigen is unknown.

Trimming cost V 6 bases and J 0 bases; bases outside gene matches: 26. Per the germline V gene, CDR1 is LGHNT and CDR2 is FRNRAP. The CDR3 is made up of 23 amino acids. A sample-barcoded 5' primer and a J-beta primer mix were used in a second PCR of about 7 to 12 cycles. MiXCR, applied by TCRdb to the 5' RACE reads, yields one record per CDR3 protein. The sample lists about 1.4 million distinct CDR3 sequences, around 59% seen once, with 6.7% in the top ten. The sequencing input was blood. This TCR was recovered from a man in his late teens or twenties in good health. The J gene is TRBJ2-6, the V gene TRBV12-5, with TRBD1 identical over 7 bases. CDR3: CASGDPGQPQRDAVNSGANVLTF. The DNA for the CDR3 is TGTGCTAGTGGGGATCCGGGACAGCCCCAGCGAGACGCTGTCAACTCTGGGGCCAACGTCCTGACTTTC.